This is a list of T cell receptor beta chains from one sample in a study of cytomegalovirus exposure and HLA in healthy donors. Data came from immunoSEQ multiplex PCR; TCRdb stores just in-frame clones and leaves some out. The data show roughly 80,000 clones, about 69% seen once. The specimen sequenced was PBMCs. The receptors here all came from a woman aged 40-49 years in good health and CMV-seropositive. CDR3s include the opening cysteine and the closing phenylalanine or tryptophan. The D gene is left open where the match is weak. Rows may omit the clone size; those that give it use once, few, many or a size class.

>NA|13|NA|TRBJ2-1|TRBV7-3
TGTGCCAGCAGCTCCGGGTCCTACAATGAGCAGTTCTTC
CASSSGSYNEQFF
>NA|14|NA|TRBJ2-1|TRBV9
TGTGCCAGCAGCGTCGACAGTGCATACAATGAGCAGTTCTTC
CASSVDSAYNEQFF
>NA|12|NA|TRBJ1-1|TRBV19
TGTGCCAGCGCGGGAACTATGCCCGAAGCTTTCTTT
CASAGTMPEAFF
>NA|14|few|TRBJ2-7|TRBV7-8
TGTGCCAGCAGCTTAGGAGGAGGACCCTCCGAGCTGTACTTC
CASSLGGGPSELYF
>NA|11|NA|TRBJ2-3|TRBV20-1
TGCAGTAGTACCTTAGCGAGGAAGCAGTATTTT
CSSTLARKQYF
>TRBD1|17|NA|TRBJ1-5|TRBV5-8
TGTGCCAGCAGCACCATGGACAGGGCCAGGGGCAATCAGCCCCAGCATTTT
CASSTMDRARGNQPQHF
>NA|16|NA|TRBJ2-7|TRBV5-3
TGTGCCAGAAGCTCGGAAAGGGGTCCCTCCACCTACGAGCAGTACTTC
CARSSERGPSTYEQYF
>TRBD1|13|few|TRBJ1-5|TRBV27
TGTGCCAGCAGCCTCAACAGGGGACAGCCCCAGCATTTT
CASSLNRGQPQHF
>NA|15|NA|TRBJ1-5|TRBV27
TGTGCCAGCAGGCCCGAGGCCAACCTAAATCAGCCCCAGCATTTT
CASRPEANLNQPQHF
>TRBD1|16|NA|TRBJ1-1|TRBV5-6
TGTGCCAGCAGCTTGTTCCGGACAGGGGGTAACACGGAAGCTTTCTTT
CASSLFRTGGNTEAFF
>NA|13|NA|TRBJ1-3|TRBV25-1
TGTGCCAGCAGCACAGGGTCTGGAAACACCATATATTTT
CASSTGSGNTIYF
>TRBD1|15|NA|TRBJ2-5|TRBV6-1
TGTGCCAGCAGTGACCGGGACAGCGGTTGGGAGACCCAGTACTTC
CASSDRDSGWETQYF
>NA|14|NA|TRBJ1-2|TRBV7-9
TGTGCCAGCAGCTTAGAGCGGCTTGGGTATGGCTACACCTTC
CASSLERLGYGYTF